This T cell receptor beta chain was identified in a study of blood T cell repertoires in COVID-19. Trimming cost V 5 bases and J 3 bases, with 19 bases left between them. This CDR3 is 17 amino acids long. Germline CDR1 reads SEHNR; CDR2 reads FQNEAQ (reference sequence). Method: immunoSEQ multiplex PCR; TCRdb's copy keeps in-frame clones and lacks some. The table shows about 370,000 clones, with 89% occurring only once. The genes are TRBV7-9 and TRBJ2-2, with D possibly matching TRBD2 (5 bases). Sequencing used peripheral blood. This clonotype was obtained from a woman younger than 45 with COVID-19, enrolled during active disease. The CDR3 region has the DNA TGTGCCAGCAGCGAAGAAGGGTCCAGCGGATACACCGGGGAGCTGTTTTTT. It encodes CASSEEGSSGYTGELFF.